This is a list of T cell receptor beta chains from one sample in a study of T-cell reconstitution after alpha-beta-depleted transplantation in children. Using its own MiXCR run on the PCR reads, TCRdb lists one record per CDR3 protein. Here the sample spans fewer than 550,000 distinct CDR3 sequences, 15% to 20% being singletons. The sample in question was PBMCs, mostly from graft donor cells, obtained 360 days after TCRalphabeta/CD19-depleted stem cell transplant. The receptors derive from a boy younger than two who had a stem cell transplant for Wiskott-Aldrich syndrome, so the T cells may come from the graft donor. Both conserved end residues are part of each CDR3. The order of the fields is V gene, clone size, J gene, D gene, CDR3 DNA, CDR3 protein. The D gene is left open where the match is weak. Expanded clones get a size class; other rows say once, few or many, or leave the size out.

V gene: TRBV4-1
clone size: NA
J gene: TRBJ2-1
D gene: NA
CDR3 DNA: TGCGCCAGCAGCCAAGACAGGGCAGCGGCATTTTACAATGAGCAGTTCTTC
CDR3 protein: CASSQDRAAAFYNEQFF

V gene: TRBV28
clone size: few
J gene: TRBJ1-2
D gene: NA
CDR3 DNA: TGTGCCAGCAGTTTGGGACCTCTCGGCTACACCTTC
CDR3 protein: CASSLGPLGYTF

V gene: TRBV12-3/TRBV12-4
clone size: NA
J gene: TRBJ1-2
D gene: TRBD1
CDR3 DNA: TGTGCCAGCAGTCAGGGACAGGCAAACGGCTACACCTTC
CDR3 protein: CASSQGQANGYTF

V gene: TRBV7-9
clone size: few
J gene: TRBJ2-7
D gene: NA
CDR3 DNA: TGTGCCAGCAGTTCTAGGGGGGGGAGGGGATTCTACGAGCAGTACTTC
CDR3 protein: CASSSRGGRGFYEQYF

V gene: TRBV5-5
clone size: few
J gene: TRBJ2-3
D gene: NA
CDR3 DNA: TGTGCCAGCAGCTTCTTGGAGGGGCATACGCAGTATTTT
CDR3 protein: CASSFLEGHTQYF

V gene: TRBV5-1
clone size: NA
J gene: TRBJ2-7
D gene: TRBD1
CDR3 DNA: TGCGCCAGCAGCTTAAACAGGGGCGCAAGCTCCTACGAGCAGTACTTC
CDR3 protein: CASSLNRGASSYEQYF

V gene: TRBV20-1
clone size: NA
J gene: TRBJ2-1
D gene: TRBD2
CDR3 DNA: TGCAGTGCTAACCCACTAGCGGGGGTTTACAATGAGCAGTTCTTC
CDR3 protein: CSANPLAGVYNEQFF

V gene: TRBV5-1
clone size: NA
J gene: TRBJ2-3
D gene: NA
CDR3 DNA: TGCGCCAGCAGATCTATACGTCCCCCTACAGATACGCAGTATTTT
CDR3 protein: CASRSIRPPTDTQYF

V gene: TRBV7-2
clone size: NA
J gene: TRBJ2-4
D gene: NA
CDR3 DNA: TGTGCCAGCAGTTCAAAGATCGGGGCCAAAAACATTCAGTACTTC
CDR3 protein: CASSSKIGAKNIQYF

V gene: TRBV12-3/TRBV12-4
clone size: NA
J gene: TRBJ2-2
D gene: TRBD2
CDR3 DNA: TGTGCCAGCAGTACTAGCGGGGGGGCCTTCGGGGAGCTGTTTTTT
CDR3 protein: CASSTSGGAFGELFF

V gene: TRBV5-1
clone size: few
J gene: TRBJ2-2
D gene: NA
CDR3 DNA: TGCGCCAGCAGCTTGGCCCCAGGGGCCGCGAACACCGGGGAGCTGTTTTTT
CDR3 protein: CASSLAPGAANTGELFF

V gene: TRBV10-1
clone size: NA
J gene: TRBJ2-5
D gene: NA
CDR3 DNA: TGCGCCAGCAGTGAGTCTAGGGGGAAAGTTAAGACCCAGTACTTC
CDR3 protein: CASSESRGKVKTQYF

V gene: TRBV5-1
clone size: NA
J gene: TRBJ2-5
D gene: NA
CDR3 DNA: TGCGCCAGCAGCTTGGGTAGCGGAGAGCAAGAGACCCAGTACTTC
CDR3 protein: CASSLGSGEQETQYF

V gene: TRBV2
clone size: NA
J gene: TRBJ2-1
D gene: NA
CDR3 DNA: TGTGCCAGCAGTGAACCCAGGGAGGAGTTCTTC
CDR3 protein: CASSEPREEFF

V gene: TRBV6-1
clone size: NA
J gene: TRBJ2-7
D gene: NA
CDR3 DNA: TGTGCCAGCAGTGAAATTTTATTGGCGCTTTACGAGCAGTACTTC
CDR3 protein: CASSEILLALYEQYF

V gene: TRBV5-1
clone size: many
J gene: TRBJ2-6
D gene: NA
CDR3 DNA: TGCGCCAGCCGCCGGGACGGAGCTGGGGCCAACGTCCTGACTTTC
CDR3 protein: CASRRDGAGANVLTF

V gene: TRBV7-2
clone size: NA
J gene: TRBJ2-7
D gene: TRBD2
CDR3 DNA: TGTGCCAGCAGCTTAGTAGGGACTAGCGGCTCCTACGAGCAGTACTTC
CDR3 protein: CASSLVGTSGSYEQYF

V gene: TRBV19
clone size: NA
J gene: TRBJ2-1
D gene: TRBD2
CDR3 DNA: TGTGCCAGTAGTATAGGGGGGGGACGGGAGCAGTTCTTC
CDR3 protein: CASSIGGGREQFF

V gene: TRBV29-1
clone size: NA
J gene: TRBJ2-5
D gene: TRBD2
CDR3 DNA: TGCAGCGTTGATGGGGCGGGAGGGCAAGAGACCCAGTACTTC
CDR3 protein: CSVDGAGGQETQYF

V gene: TRBV20-1
clone size: few
J gene: TRBJ2-3
D gene: TRBD2
CDR3 DNA: TGCAGTGCTAGTCCACTAGCGGGGATCACAGATACGCAGTATTTT
CDR3 protein: CSASPLAGITDTQYF

V gene: TRBV10-3
clone size: many
J gene: TRBJ1-5
D gene: NA
CDR3 DNA: TGTGCCATCAGTGAGGCAGGGAATCAGCCCCAGCATTTT
CDR3 protein: CAISEAGNQPQHF

V gene: TRBV10-3
clone size: NA
J gene: TRBJ2-2
D gene: NA
CDR3 DNA: TGTGCCATCAGTGAGGCAAACAGGGCCACCGGGGAGCTGTTTTTT
CDR3 protein: CAISEANRATGELFF

V gene: TRBV29-1
clone size: NA
J gene: TRBJ1-4
D gene: NA
CDR3 DNA: TGCAGCGCCGGAACCAGGGGAAAAGGGGAAAAACTGTTTTTT
CDR3 protein: CSAGTRGKGEKLFF

V gene: TRBV25-1
clone size: many
J gene: TRBJ1-2
D gene: TRBD1
CDR3 DNA: TGTGCCAGCAGTGAAATGGGGGACAGGGGATATAACTATGGCTACACCTTC
CDR3 protein: CASSEMGDRGYNYGYTF

V gene: TRBV6-6
clone size: few
J gene: TRBJ2-7
D gene: NA
CDR3 DNA: TGTGCCAGCAGTTACTTTACCTACGAGCAGTACTTC
CDR3 protein: CASSYFTYEQYF

V gene: TRBV6-2/TRBV6-3
clone size: NA
J gene: TRBJ2-1
D gene: TRBD2
CDR3 DNA: TGTGCCAGCAGTTACCCGAAAAAACTAGCGGGTTGGAATGAGCAGTTCTTC
CDR3 protein: CASSYPKKLAGWNEQFF

V gene: TRBV7-9
clone size: NA
J gene: TRBJ1-2
D gene: TRBD1
CDR3 DNA: TGTGCCAGCACAATCTCTACTGGGGGACAGTCCAACTATGGCTACACCTTC
CDR3 protein: CASTISTGGQSNYGYTF

V gene: TRBV7-2
clone size: few
J gene: TRBJ2-7
D gene: NA
CDR3 DNA: TGTGCCAGCAGCTTAGCGATTGGTGCCTACTACGAGCAGTACTTC
CDR3 protein: CASSLAIGAYYEQYF

V gene: TRBV12-3/TRBV12-4
clone size: few
J gene: TRBJ1-4
D gene: NA
CDR3 DNA: TGTGCCAGCAGTTCTGGTCAGGGGAATGAAAAACTGTTTTTT
CDR3 protein: CASSSGQGNEKLFF

V gene: TRBV7-2
clone size: NA
J gene: TRBJ2-3
D gene: NA
CDR3 DNA: TGTGCCAGCAGCAAAGGGGGCGGGAGGTTTAGCACAGATACGCAGTATTTT
CDR3 protein: CASSKGGGRFSTDTQYF

V gene: TRBV5-5
clone size: NA
J gene: TRBJ1-2
D gene: NA
CDR3 DNA: TGTGCCAGCAGTTTGAACAGTGTTTATGGCTACACCTTC
CDR3 protein: CASSLNSVYGYTF

V gene: TRBV4-2
clone size: NA
J gene: TRBJ2-4
D gene: TRBD2
CDR3 DNA: TGTGCCAGCAGCCAAGATGCGGGGGGGCCGGCCAAAAACATTCAGTACTTC
CDR3 protein: CASSQDAGGPAKNIQYF

V gene: TRBV18
clone size: NA
J gene: TRBJ2-7
D gene: NA
CDR3 DNA: TGTGCCAGCTCACCTCCCCTATCGGAACAGTACTTC
CDR3 protein: CASSPPLSEQYF

V gene: TRBV4-1
clone size: many
J gene: TRBJ2-7
D gene: TRBD2
CDR3 DNA: TGCGCCAGCAGCCAAGAAGGACTAGCGGACTACGAGCAGTACTTC
CDR3 protein: CASSQEGLADYEQYF

V gene: TRBV4-3
clone size: NA
J gene: TRBJ2-2
D gene: NA
CDR3 DNA: TGCGCCAGCAGCCAAGATCAAGGATGGGAGCTGTTTTTT
CDR3 protein: CASSQDQGWELFF

V gene: TRBV24-1
clone size: many
J gene: TRBJ2-3
D gene: NA
CDR3 DNA: TGTGCCACCAGTGATTTTAGACCGCCGAAAGATACGCAGTATTTT
CDR3 protein: CATSDFRPPKDTQYF

V gene: TRBV9
clone size: few
J gene: TRBJ2-5
D gene: NA
CDR3 DNA: TGTGCCAGCAGCCCCAAGACTAGGCCCCAAGAGACCCAGTACTTC
CDR3 protein: CASSPKTRPQETQYF

V gene: TRBV7-2
clone size: few
J gene: TRBJ2-7
D gene: NA
CDR3 DNA: TGTGCCAGCAGCTTAGGGGACCCCGCCTACGAGCAGTACTTC
CDR3 protein: CASSLGDPAYEQYF

V gene: TRBV29-1
clone size: few
J gene: TRBJ2-1
D gene: TRBD2
CDR3 DNA: TGCAGCGTCGCTAGCGGGTTAAGCTCCTACAATGAGCAGTTCTTC
CDR3 protein: CSVASGLSSYNEQFF

V gene: TRBV10-3
clone size: NA
J gene: TRBJ2-1
D gene: NA
CDR3 DNA: TGTGCCATCAGTGAGCATGGGGATGAGCAGTTCTTC
CDR3 protein: CAISEHGDEQFF

V gene: TRBV12-3/TRBV12-4
clone size: NA
J gene: TRBJ2-4
D gene: NA
CDR3 DNA: TGTGCCAGCAGCCTCTTAGCCAAAAACATTCAGTACTTC
CDR3 protein: CASSLLAKNIQYF

V gene: TRBV20-1
clone size: few
J gene: TRBJ2-5
D gene: NA
CDR3 DNA: TGCAGTGCTAGAAAGCTCCCAGAGACCCAGTACTTC
CDR3 protein: CSARKLPETQYF

V gene: TRBV27
clone size: few
J gene: TRBJ2-1
D gene: NA
CDR3 DNA: TGTGCCAGCAGTCCCCCGGGACTCCTCAATGAGCAGTTCTTC
CDR3 protein: CASSPPGLLNEQFF

V gene: TRBV27
clone size: few
J gene: TRBJ2-3
D gene: NA
CDR3 DNA: TGTGCCAGCAGTTTCCTCCGGCGAGCGGCTAGCACAGATACGCAGTATTTT
CDR3 protein: CASSFLRRAASTDTQYF

V gene: TRBV24-1
clone size: NA
J gene: TRBJ2-1
D gene: NA
CDR3 DNA: TGTGCCACCAGTGATCGCTCCCCCTCCTGGTCCAATGAGCAGTTCTTC
CDR3 protein: CATSDRSPSWSNEQFF

V gene: TRBV5-4
clone size: NA
J gene: TRBJ2-1
D gene: NA
CDR3 DNA: TGTGCCAGCAGCACTTCTCGCAGAAATGAGCAGTTCTTC
CDR3 protein: CASSTSRRNEQFF

V gene: TRBV7-9
clone size: few
J gene: TRBJ2-1
D gene: TRBD1
CDR3 DNA: TGTGCCAGCAGCTCACGCCGGGACAGGGCCTACAATGAGCAGTTCTTC
CDR3 protein: CASSSRRDRAYNEQFF

V gene: TRBV5-1
clone size: NA
J gene: TRBJ1-3
D gene: TRBD1
CDR3 DNA: TGCGCCAGCAGCTTGGGGACAGGACTTGGCTCTGGAAACACCATATATTTT
CDR3 protein: CASSLGTGLGSGNTIYF

V gene: TRBV5-1
clone size: few
J gene: TRBJ2-7
D gene: TRBD1
CDR3 DNA: TGCGCCAGCAGATCCGGGACAGGGCTGTACTTC
CDR3 protein: CASRSGTGLYF

V gene: TRBV20-1
clone size: NA
J gene: TRBJ2-3
D gene: NA
CDR3 DNA: TGCAGTGCTAGGGAGGGGGCGGGCACAGATACGCAGTATTTT
CDR3 protein: CSAREGAGTDTQYF

V gene: TRBV20-1
clone size: NA
J gene: TRBJ2-1
D gene: NA
CDR3 DNA: TGCAGTGCTAGAGATTATGGACCGGGGTCCTACAATGAGCAGTTCTTC
CDR3 protein: CSARDYGPGSYNEQFF

V gene: TRBV7-2
clone size: NA
J gene: TRBJ2-4
D gene: TRBD1
CDR3 DNA: TGTGCCAGCAGCTTAGGCGCCGGGACAGGGGGGTCCAAAAACATTCAGTACTTC
CDR3 protein: CASSLGAGTGGSKNIQYF